This note documents a single TCR beta chain sequence. Its specificity is not known. The data were taken from a study of T cell responses to AZD1222 COVID-19 vaccine. The study, taken as a whole, reports: None of the repertoires were sampled until the peak T cell response had passed. Baseline seropositivity occurred in only six AZD1222 recipients.

The CDR3 is made up of 16 amino acids. CDR1 and CDR2 from the germline V gene are SGHNT and YYREEE (reference sequence). The germline V and J ends were trimmed by 5 bases and 2 bases, with 17 bases remaining between them. The table came from immunoSEQ multiplex PCR; TCRdb's copy has only in-frame clones and leaves some out. The sample includes 140,000 or so clones, about 90% of them seen just once. Specimen: peripheral blood, collected 28 days after the second dose of the MenACWY control vaccine. This sequence was found in an adult who received the MenACWY meningococcal vaccine as a control. The genes are TRBV5-4 and TRBJ2-1, with D tentatively TRBD1 or TRBD2 (6 bases each). The DNA of the CDR3 is TGTGCCAGCAGTCCCACTCGTAGGGGGGCCTACAATGAGCAGTTCTTC. Protein product: CASSPTRRGAYNEQFF.